Listed here is a single T cell receptor beta chain. Its cognate antigen is unknown. This sample stems from a study of OX40 agonist ivuxolimab in advanced cancers. Study observations and caveats: Certain nonresponders additionally had low normalized T-cell clonal expansion.

Germline CDR1 is SGHRS and CDR2 is YFSETQ. Trimming removed 3 bases from V and 4 bases from J; junction bases left unmatched: 4. The CDR3 spans 16 residues. The method was immunoSEQ multiplex PCR; TCRdb's version includes in-frame clones alone and lacks a portion of them. Counted here are tens of thousands of clones, approximately 81% occurring once; the ten biggest clones make up approximately 5%. The clonotype comes from an adult with an advanced solid tumor such as melanoma, head and neck, liver or kidney cancer. Sequences were derived from CD4+ or CD8+ T cells sorted from blood, sampled in a trial of the OX40 agonist ivuxolimab. The chain is built from TRBV5-1 and TRBJ2-3, with 14 positions matching TRBD2. The CDR3 sequence is CASSSGLAGGPDTQYF. Written as DNA, the CDR3 is TGCGCCAGCAGCTCTGGACTAGCGGGAGGCCCAGATACGCAGTATTTT.